This T cell receptor beta chain was documented in a study of glioma-infiltrating T cells (TCRdb year 2016). At the level of the whole study: Glioma tissue, non-neoplastic brain tissue and matched peripheral blood mononuclear cells were used as sources from which TCR alpha- and beta-chain repertoires were sequenced. To measure divergence between tissue and blood T-cell populations, each tissue-infiltrating repertoire was compared with the peripheral blood repertoire of the same patient. The paired cohort comprised three low-grade glioma patients, about 8 primary glioblastoma patients and three non-glioma patients contributing non-neoplastic brain tissue. What the authors observed across the whole study: VJ-independent divergence between tissue and blood was lower than expected in non-neoplastic patients but higher than expected in all gliomas, particularly low-grade gliomas. Very few CDR3 sequences were found to be shared between tissue and blood, and this scarcity was attributed to high CDR3 diversity and limited sampling. Small numbers underpinned the group comparisons: several glioblastoma patients, three low-grade glioma patients and three non-neoplastic patients.

Including both end residues, the CDR3 is 15 amino acids long. Only CDR3 DNA is held: 45 bases, read in frame from base 1. From a lookup of the germline V gene, CDR1 and CDR2 are SGHTA and FQGTGA. The V and J ends are trimmed by 0 bases and 1 base, leaving 9 bases between them. Concerning this clonotype: No antigen is known for it. Just one base apart from a much larger clone, this may be a read error. Lacking the conserved final phenylalanine or tryptophan, this CDR3 likely reflects a read error.

TCR alpha and beta CDR3 regions were amplified with the iRepertoire nested amplicon-rescue multiplex PCR (arm-PCR) platform from RNA. The input for one-step reverse transcription and amplification was about 100-450 ng of either tissue mRNA or PBMC total RNA. After bead purification, a secondary multiplex PCR added Illumina adapters, and libraries were gel-purified between 200 and 400 bp. The libraries contained internal 6-nucleotide barcodes that were used for demultiplexing. Sequencing of the libraries was done on an Illumina MiSeq using 2x220 or 2x250 nucleotide paired-end reads. Processing in the source paper ran as follows. Paired reads were merged using FLASH 1.2.11 and aligned with BWA-MEM to the GRCh37 human genome, and TRA and TRB reads were then extracted. For V and J assignment, an IMGT-derived reference of cassette sequences and CDR3 motifs that included pseudogenes was used. Three-frame translation of reads was performed, and productive CDR3s were defined as those with a C...FGXG motif and no stop codons. Clonotypes were defined as unique combinations of V-J cassette pair and CDR3 amino acid sequence. Filtering of reads was based on Hamming distance, with the threshold set by the sequence error rate of each sample in mapped regions. TCRdb's own reprocessing of the public reads used fastp at Q25 and MiXCR and kept productive beta chains. Every CDR3 protein is listed once, alongside the most common genes and DNA of its rows. In this record, the V and J calls reflect TCRdb's handling and not the investigators' own analysis. Across this sample there are roughly 100,000 distinct CDR3 sequences, with around 28% seen only once. The leading ten clones occupy 44% of the sample.

The sequenced sample was glioma tissue, nonneoplastic brain tissue, or PBMCs (not recorded which). The rearranged chain carries TRBV7-3 and TRBJ1-1, with no D gene named confidently. The receptor's source is a human donor with low-grade glioma or glioblastoma, undergoing nonglioma brain surgery, or in good health (not recorded which). This receptor has the CDR3 CASSLTPRRNTEAFL. The DNA sequence is TGTGCCAGCAGCTTAACCCCCCGGCGGAACACTGAAGCTTTCTTA.